This T cell receptor (beta chain) is drawn from a study of blood T cell repertoires in COVID-19. Authors' analysis steps: Nucleated cell number was recorded as an estimate derived from reference gene primer amplification. Repertoires were generated with immunoSEQ multiplex PCR, while TCRdb's copy carries only in-frame clones and drops some. The DNA was the basis for D and trimming; V, J and clone size are from that table. Of more than 300,000 clones listed, about four fifths are singletons. V dropped 5 bases and J dropped 9; count of bases not matched to a gene: 13. Germline-derived CDR1 and CDR2 are KGHSH and LQKENI. The CDR3 length is 15 residues.

The sequence came from a woman in her fifties or sixties with acute or convalescent COVID-19. Sequenced sample: peripheral blood. This chain uses TRBV18 with TRBJ1-5; 7 bases map to TRBD1. CDR3: CASSAGQSTQWPQHF. DNA for the CDR3: TGTGCCAGCTCAGCGGGACAGAGTACCCAATGGCCCCAGCATTTT.